This TCR beta chain was recovered during a study of radiotherapy plus CTLA-4 blockade in lung cancer. TCRdb's copy holds only in-frame clones and misses some; the assay was immunoSEQ multiplex PCR. The sample records about 80,000 clones, around 88% being singletons. There are 11 residues in the CDR3. Germline assignment: CDR1 DFQATT and CDR2 SNEGSKA (reference sequence). Trimming left V 1 base short and J 6 bases short, with 4 bases between. The V call is TRBV20-1, the J call TRBJ1-3; D is unclear. This receptor was identified in a human donor with non-small cell lung cancer who had a partial response to radiotherapy plus ipilimumab. The input for sequencing was peripheral blood, taken from a patient treated with radiotherapy plus ipilimumab. The CDR3 is CSARGENTIYF. For the CDR3, the DNA is TGCAGTGCTAGAGGCGAAAACACCATATATTTT.